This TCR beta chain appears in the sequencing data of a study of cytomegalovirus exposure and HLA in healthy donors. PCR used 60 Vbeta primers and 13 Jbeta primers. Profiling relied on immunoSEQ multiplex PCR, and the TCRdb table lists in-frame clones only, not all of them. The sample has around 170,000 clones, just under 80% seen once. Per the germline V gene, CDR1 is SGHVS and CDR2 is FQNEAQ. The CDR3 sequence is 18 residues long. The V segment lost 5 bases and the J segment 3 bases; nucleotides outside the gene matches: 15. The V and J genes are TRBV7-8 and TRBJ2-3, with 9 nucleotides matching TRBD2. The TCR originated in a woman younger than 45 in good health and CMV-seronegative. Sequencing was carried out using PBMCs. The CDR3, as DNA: TGTGCCAGCAGCGAAAAATTGGCGGGGGGGCCATTAACAGATACGCAGTATTTT. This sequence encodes CASSEKLAGGPLTDTQYF. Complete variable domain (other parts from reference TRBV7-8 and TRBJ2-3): GAGVSQSPRYKVAKRGQDVALRCDPISGHVSLFWYQQALGQGPEFLTYFQNEAQLDKSGLPSDRFFAERPEGSVSTLKIQRTQQEDSAVYLCASSEKLAGGPLTDTQYFGPGTRLTVL.